The entry that follows covers one TCR beta chain sequence. Antigen unknown. This record comes from a study of T cell responses to AZD1222 COVID-19 vaccine. The overall study: Analysis merged second doses at about 4 or about 12 weeks. Whole-study results and caveats: There were vaccine-associated CD4 TCRs across spike, dominant at 160-218 and 743-854.

This CDR3 comprises 14 residues. Germline CDR1 KGHSH, CDR2 LQKENI. The V end was cut by 1 base, the J end by 8 bases, with 12 bases between. Here immunoSEQ multiplex PCR was the method, and the copy in TCRdb shows in-frame clones only, minus some. This sample yields 110,000 or so clones, of which around nine tenths are seen a single time; roughly an eighth belongs to the top ten. Source: peripheral blood, taken on day 0 of AZD1222 vaccination. The source is an adult in good health. The V and J genes are TRBV18 and TRBJ2-1; D is possibly TRBD2 (5 bases). In nucleotides, the CDR3 is TGTGCCAGCTCACCACTTGAGGGTTTGCATGAGCAGTTCTTC. The encoded protein is CASSPLEGLHEQFF.